This T cell receptor (delta chain) was found in a study of γδ T cells in repeated Plasmodium falciparum infection. Flow sorting of PBMC yielded separate Vgamma9/Vdelta2+ and Vdelta2-negative gammadelta T cell populations for bulk repertoire analysis. TCRdb re-identified clones in the multiplex PCR reads via CATT. The sample lists approximately 93,000 delta-chain clones, 0.75% to 1% seen once, with more than 9% in the top ten. Study-level findings and limits: Waves of new clonotype selection appeared after repeated controlled infections in Vdelta2-negative, largely Vdelta1+, gammadelta T cells.

In this sample, this clone turned up a few times. Its antigen is unidentified. TCRdb records a much larger clone's protein for this DNA, with a difference at residue 11 that likely arises from a read error; the protein given is the translation of the DNA. V gave up 9 bases and J gave up 0 bases; unmatched junction bases: 28. Per the germline V gene, CDR1 is TSWWSYY and CDR2 is QGS. The CDR3 extends over 21 amino acids. The chain employs TRDV1 and TRDJ1; TRDD2 matches at 7 bases. As TCRdb names no J gene, one was assigned here on the basis of a DNA match to germline. The receptor was derived from a pool of human donors (malaria-infected and uninfected, not separated). Sequencing used gamma-delta T cells from blood. The CDR3 spells CALTRIEGLPARRFYTDKLIF. DNA of the CDR3: TGTGCTCTCACGAGAATCGAGGGCCTTCCTGCGCGGAGGTTTTACACCGATAAACTCATCTTT.